The source of this TCR beta chain is a study of blood T cell repertoires in COVID-19. Study overall: Material from acute and convalescent COVID-19 was sourced from the United States, Italy and Spain. T cells, B-cell-depleted T cells, or PBMCs supplied cDNA or gDNA.

V gave up 2 bases and J gave up 1 base, with 17 bases separating them. Germline V gene lookup returns CDR1 SGHTA and CDR2 FQGNSA. The CDR3 loop spans 17 amino acids. As handled by the study authors: Amplification of reference gene primers was used by the study to estimate nucleated cell counts. TCRdb's table, derived via immunoSEQ multiplex PCR, lists solely in-frame clones and lacks some. That table gives V, J and clone size, and the DNA gave D and trimming. The sample shows 150,000 to 190,000 clones, 70% to 90% of them seen only once. In Seattle, patients joined the study during active infection and were tracked longitudinally.

The chain uses TRBV7-2 and TRBJ2-5, with a tentative D call TRBD1 (5 bases). Sequenced material: peripheral blood. This TCR was sampled from an older woman with COVID-19, enrolled during active disease. The chain's CDR3 is CASSLRGVGLFQETQYF. CDR3 in DNA: TGTGCCAGCAGCTTAAGGGGTGTAGGCCTTTTCCAAGAGACCCAGTACTTC.